This paragraph reports one T cell receptor beta chain. Looked up from germline, CDR1 is SEHNR and CDR2 is FQNEAQ (reference sequence). V shed 2 bases, J shed 5 bases, and the junction held 6 bases outside the gene matches. This CDR3 spans 15 amino acids. This specimen comes from a study of blood T cell repertoires in COVID-19. TCRdb's copy holds only in-frame clones and misses some; the assay was immunoSEQ multiplex PCR. The table has 230,000 or so clones, around 88% seen once. Across about two dozen US areas, participants ranged in age from 18 to 89 years. The source material was PBMCs or T cells enriched from blood (not recorded which). The receptor was derived from a woman in her thirties or forties with acute COVID-19. This chain joins TRBV7-9 and TRBJ2-1; TRBD1 aligns across 7 bases. Here the CDR3 reads CASSLLGQKHNEQFF. The CDR3 DNA reads TGTGCCAGCAGCTTATTGGGACAGAAGCACAATGAGCAGTTCTTC.